This entry lists 9 T cell receptor beta chains sequenced from one sample in a study of cytomegalovirus exposure and HLA in healthy donors (dated by TCRdb to the late 2010s). The library was built by means of the immunoSEQ multiplex PCR assay. For the multiplex PCR, a mixture combining 60 forward primers for TCR Vbeta segments and 13 reverse primers for TCR Jbeta segments was used. TCRdb mirrors the immuneACCESS table, restricted to in-frame sequences. Some clones are absent from its copies; in checked studies, under half trace to an unresolved V gene, and the reason for the others is unknown. In this sample the table shows roughly 120,000 clones, roughly 73% of which occur a single time. 4.8% of the sample rests with the top ten. Sequences were obtained from PBMCs. All receptors come from a man in his sixties in good health and CMV-seropositive.

This clone was recorded only once. This sequence joins TRBV19 and TRBJ2-7; 9 bases fit TRBD1. Germline CDR1 LNHDA, CDR2 SQIVND (reference sequence). V dropped 1 base and J dropped 1; count of bases not matched to a gene: 2. CDR3 length equals 15 residues. The CDR3 region has the DNA TGTGCCAGTAGTATAGGGACAGGGGATTCCTACGAGCAGTACTTC. Translated: CASSIGTGDSYEQYF.

The V and J genes are TRBV5-1 and TRBJ1-5; D is possibly TRBD1 (6 bases). The V and J ends lost 0 bases and 0 bases respectively, with 7 bases between them. The length of the CDR3 is 15 residues. Per the germline V gene, CDR1 is SGHRS and CDR2 is YFSETQ. The CDR3 coding sequence is TGCGCCAGCAGCTTGGAGGACAGTAGCAATCAGCCCCAGCATTTT. Its translation is CASSLEDSSNQPQHF.

This sequence joins TRBV5-1 and TRBJ2-7; D is ambiguous. CDR1 is SGHRS and CDR2 is YFSETQ in the germline V gene. The CDR3 runs 11 residues. Deletions cut 7 bases from V and 3 bases from J, with 8 bases between. CDR3 coding DNA: TGCGCCAGCGCAGATCACTACGAGCAGTACTTC. Its protein is CASADHYEQYF.

The chain recombines TRBV21-1 with TRBJ1-5; the DNA was not used to check the table's D call, TRBD1. TRBV21-1 is a documented pseudogene. CDR3 length: 15 residues. The CDR3 is CARPPPRGCNQPQHF. CDR3 nucleotides: TGTGCCAGGCCGCCCCCCAGGGGTTGCAATCAGCCCCAGCATTTT.

The J gene is TRBJ2-5, the V gene TRBV27; 7 nucleotides agree with TRBD1. The end of the DNA aligns better with TRBJ2-7, so the J call may be wrong. Per germline, CDR1 MNHEY and CDR2 SMNVEV (reference sequence). CDR3 length: 15 amino acids. The CDR3 DNA is TGTGCCAGCAGTTTAAGGGGGCTGGGCTCCTACGAGCAGTACTTC. As protein: CASSLRGLGSYEQYF.

This sequence joins TRBV28 and TRBJ1-2; D is unresolved. The CDR3 is made up of 14 amino acids. Trimming pared 6 bases from V and 2 bases from J, leaving 13 bases between. CDR1 is MDHEN, CDR2 SYDVKM, per germline. The CDR3 nucleotides read TGTGCCAGCAGCTCTCGTACAGAGAACTATGGCTACACCTTC. It specifies CASSSRTENYGYTF.

The V call is TRBV28, the J call TRBJ1-2; D gene ambiguous. V was trimmed by 3 bases and J by 6 bases, leaving 14 bases between them. Germline lookup yields CDR1 MDHEN and CDR2 SYDVKM. This CDR3 is 14 amino acids long. CDR3 protein: CASSFRVRINGYTF. The CDR3 DNA reads as TGTGCCAGCAGTTTTCGGGTTCGCATAAATGGCTACACCTTC.

This clone was recorded a few times. The V and J genes are TRBV27 and TRBJ1-5; 11 bases agree with TRBD1. This CDR3 region has 16 residues. In germline, CDR1 is MNHEY, CDR2 SMNVEV (reference sequence). V was clipped by 6 bases and J by 1 base; unmatched bases: 5. DNA for the CDR3: TGTGCCAGCAGACGGACAGGGGGCGAAAGCAATCAGCCCCAGCATTTT. Its translation is CASRRTGGESNQPQHF.

This chain links TRBV19 with TRBJ1-2, with TRBD1 as a possible D gene (5 bases). V lost 6 bases and J 3 bases, leaving 11 bases between the germline ends. This CDR3 has 13 amino acids. Germline CDR1 reads LNHDA; CDR2 reads SQIVND (reference sequence). CDR3 bases: TGTGCCAGTAGCCCAGGGTTATACTATGGCTACACCTTC. It codes for CASSPGLYYGYTF.